The 8 T cell receptor beta chains presented below share a single source sample, sequenced in a study of cytomegalovirus exposure and HLA in healthy donors. In the PCR, 60 Vbeta and 13 Jbeta primers were used. This table comes from immunoSEQ multiplex PCR, and its TCRdb copy is limited to in-frame clones, with some not included. The data hold 120,000 to 150,000 clones, with over 70% observed a single time. The specimen was PBMCs. The receptors stem from a man aged 18 to 29 in good health and CMV-seronegative.

The chain carries TRBV19 and TRBJ2-1; D is perhaps TRBD2 (5 bases). Germline-derived CDR1 and CDR2 are LNHDA and SQIVND (reference sequence). V lost 0 bases and J 3 bases, leaving 6 bases between the germline ends. The length of the CDR3 is 14 residues. The CDR3 DNA is TGTGCCAGTAGTATAGACGGGAACTACAATGAGCAGTTCTTC. Protein: CASSIDGNYNEQFF.

The chain carries TRBV7-2 and TRBJ1-2; a possible D gene is TRBD1 (5 bases). CDR3 size: 14 residues. Between the trimmed V and J ends, which lost 0 bases and 6 bases, there was a span of 11 bases. Germline values: CDR1 SGHTA, CDR2 FQGNSA. The CDR3 loop reads CASSLAPGNDGYTF. The DNA for the CDR3 is TGTGCCAGCAGCTTAGCACCAGGGAACGATGGCTACACCTTC. The variable domain in full, with the rest retrieved from reference TRBV7-2 and TRBJ1-2, is GAGVSQSPSNKVTEKGKDVELRCDPISGHTALYWYRQSLGQGLEFLIYFQGNSAPDKSGLPSDRFSAERTGGSVSTLTIQRTQQEDSAVYLCASSLAPGNDGYTFGSGTRLTVV.

This chain joins TRBV6-5 and TRBJ2-4; TRBD1 is a possible D gene (6 bases). Germline loops: CDR1 MNHEY, CDR2 SVGAGI. The CDR3 sequence is 14 residues long. Trimming left V 5 bases short and J 2 bases short, with 10 bases between. In DNA form, the CDR3 reads TGTGCCAGCAGTCGGACAGTCACCAAAAACATTCAGTACTTC. This encodes CASSRTVTKNIQYF.

This sequence joins TRBV19 and TRBJ2-2; tentative D call: TRBD2 (5 bases). This CDR3 comprises 15 residues. Trimming shortened V by 7 bases and J by 4 bases, and 16 bases separated the two germline ends. The germline CDR1 and CDR2 sequences are LNHDA and SQIVND (reference sequence). The DNA of the CDR3 is TGTGCCAGTACCCCCGTGGAGGCGGTCACCGGGGAGCTGTTTTTT. Its translation: CASTPVEAVTGELFF.

V gene TRBV18 combines with J gene TRBJ2-7; a weak D match, TRBD2 (5 bases). Trimming stripped 2 bases from V and 6 bases from J, with 5 bases between. Germline CDR1 KGHSH, CDR2 LQKENI. The CDR3 totals 11 residues. The chain's CDR3 is CASSPGGEQYF. CDR3 DNA sequence: TGTGCCAGCTCACCAGGAGGCGAGCAGTACTTC.

V and J are TRBV2 and TRBJ2-5; D may be TRBD1 (5 bases). The DNA matches TRBJ2-7 better at its end, which makes the J call doubtful. This CDR3 has 12 amino acids. Germline-derived CDR1 and CDR2 are SNHLY and FYNNEI. The CDR3 loop is CASSEGPYEQYF. The CDR3 DNA reads as TGTGCCAGCAGTGAGGGGCCCTACGAGCAGTACTTC.

The CDR3, as DNA: TGTGCCAGCAGCTTAGAAAGAGGGGGAACTGAAGCTTTCTTT. It yields the protein CASSLERGGTEAFF. J is TRBJ1-1 and V is TRBV7-6, with a weak D call TRBD1 (6 bases). Trimming took 1 base from V and 5 from J, leaving 11 bases between them. CDR3 length equals 14 residues. Germline values: CDR1 SGHVS, CDR2 FNYEAQ.

V gene TRBV4-3 combines with J gene TRBJ1-4; 10 bases are a match to TRBD1. V shed 1 base and J 9 bases; nucleotides not matched to a gene: 14. CDR1 is LGHNA and CDR2 is YSLEER in the germline V gene. The CDR3 consists of 18 residues. This CDR3 is CASSQAPFLGTGAQKLFF. The CDR3 DNA is TGCGCCAGCAGCCAAGCCCCGTTTCTTGGGACAGGGGCGCAAAAACTGTTTTTT.